A selection of T cell receptor beta chains follows, all from one sample in a study of response to subunit inactivated influenza vaccine. TCRdb re-called the RT-PCR reads with MiXCR, one entry per CDR3 protein. The sample lists some 520,000 distinct CDR3 sequences; about 15% were seen once. The starting material was CD4+ T cells sorted from PBMCs, obtained less than 30 months after vaccination. The receptors come from a man in his fifties or sixties who received an inactivated influenza vaccine. The CDR3 runs from the conserved cysteine through the conserved F or W. Fields, in order: D gene, J gene, V gene, clone size, CDR3 protein, CDR3 DNA. A D gene is named only where the DNA matches it firmly. A clone size is listed for some rows: how often the clone was seen (once, few, many), or a class if it is expanded.

.,TRBJ2-2,TRBV28,.,CASSLPGLGATGELFF,TGTGCCAGCAGTCTCCCCGGTCTGGGGGCCACCGGGGAGCTGTTTTTT
.,TRBJ2-2,TRBV9,.,CASSVAGAPVGGELFF,TGTGCCAGCAGCGTAGCGGGGGCCCCGGTAGGCGGGGAGCTGTTTTTT
.,TRBJ2-4,TRBV30,few,CAWSPRGGGNIQYF,TGTGCCTGGAGTCCCAGGGGCGGGGGAAACATTCAGTACTTC
.,TRBJ2-6,TRBV18,.,CASSPRGTGANVLTF,TGTGCCAGCTCACCAAGGGGGACTGGGGCCAACGTCCTGACTTTC
.,TRBJ2-1,TRBV20-1,few,CSARGTGEWEQFF,TGCAGTGCTAGGGGGACTGGGGAATGGGAGCAGTTCTTC
.,TRBJ2-5,TRBV7-2,.,CASSFGQSETQYF,TGTGCCAGCAGCTTTGGGCAGTCAGAGACCCAGTACTTC
.,TRBJ1-2,TRBV3-1,.,CASSQEVGYYGYTF,TGTGCCAGCAGCCAAGAAGTCGGGTACTATGGCTACACCTTC
TRBD1,TRBJ2-3,TRBV11-2,.,CASSLEGQVGTDTQYF,TGTGCCAGCAGCTTAGAGGGACAGGTGGGCACAGATACGCAGTATTTT
.,TRBJ1-5,TRBV20-1,.,CSAAVGNQPQHF,TGCAGTGCCGCGGTGGGCAATCAGCCCCAGCATTTT
.,TRBJ2-4,TRBV11-2,.,CASSSLSLGGRVAKNIQYF,TGTGCCAGCAGCAGCCTCTCATTAGGGGGGCGAGTGGCCAAAAACATTCAGTACTTC
.,TRBJ2-7,TRBV18,.,CASSPWLDKYEQYF,TGTGCCAGCTCACCATGGCTGGACAAATACGAGCAGTACTTC
TRBD1,TRBJ2-1,TRBV7-9,few,CASSFTGARNEQFF,TGTGCCAGCAGCTTTACAGGGGCGAGGAATGAGCAGTTCTTC
.,TRBJ2-1,TRBV19,.,CASSTAPGVHEQFF,TGTGCCAGTAGTACAGCCCCAGGGGTGCACGAGCAGTTCTTC
.,TRBJ1-2,TRBV4-1,few,CASSQDAVDDGYTF,TGCGCCAGCAGCCAAGATGCAGTGGACGATGGCTACACCTTC
TRBD1,TRBJ1-5,TRBV29-1,.,CSVTQGDSNQPQHF,TGCAGCGTGACCCAGGGGGATAGCAATCAGCCCCAGCATTTT
.,TRBJ2-5,TRBV1,.,CTSSHRSADQETQYF,TGCACCAGCAGCCACCGTTCTGCGGACCAAGAGACCCAGTACTTC
TRBD1,TRBJ2-5,TRBV20-1,few,CSATRGRGTQYF,TGCAGTGCTACCAGGGGGCGTGGGACCCAGTACTTC
TRBD1,TRBJ2-5,TRBV28,.,CASSLFGTGFSPKETQYF,TGTGCCAGCAGTTTATTTGGGACAGGGTTTAGTCCAAAAGAGACCCAGTACTTC